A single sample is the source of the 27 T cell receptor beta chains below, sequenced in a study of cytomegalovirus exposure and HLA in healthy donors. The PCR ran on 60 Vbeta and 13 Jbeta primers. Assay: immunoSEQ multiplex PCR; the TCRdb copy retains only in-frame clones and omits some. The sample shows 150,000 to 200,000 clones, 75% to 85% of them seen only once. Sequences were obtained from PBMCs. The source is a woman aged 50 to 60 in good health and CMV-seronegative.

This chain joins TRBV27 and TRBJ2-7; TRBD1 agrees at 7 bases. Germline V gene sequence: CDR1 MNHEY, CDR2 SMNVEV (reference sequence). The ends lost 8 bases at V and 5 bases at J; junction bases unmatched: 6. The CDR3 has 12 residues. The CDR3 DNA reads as TGTGCCAGCCAAGACAGGGTCCACGAGCAGTACTTC. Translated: CASQDRVHEQYF.

The CDR3 bases are TGCGCCAGCAGCCATCGGTGGCCTGGACAGGGGAATAATTCACCCCTCCACTTT. Translation gives CASSHRWPGQGNNSPLHF. The chain carries TRBV5-1 and TRBJ1-6; 9 bases match TRBD1. The V gene's germline CDR1 is SGHRS and CDR2 YFSETQ. With V trimmed by 4 bases and J by 5 bases, 13 bases remained unmatched. The length of the CDR3 is 18 residues.

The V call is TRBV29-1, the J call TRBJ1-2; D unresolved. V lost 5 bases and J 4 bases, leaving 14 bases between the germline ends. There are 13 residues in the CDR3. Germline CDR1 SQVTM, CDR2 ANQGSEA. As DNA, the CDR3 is TGCAGCGTTTCCGCCGCAGGCCCCTATGGCTACACCTTC. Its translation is CSVSAAGPYGYTF.

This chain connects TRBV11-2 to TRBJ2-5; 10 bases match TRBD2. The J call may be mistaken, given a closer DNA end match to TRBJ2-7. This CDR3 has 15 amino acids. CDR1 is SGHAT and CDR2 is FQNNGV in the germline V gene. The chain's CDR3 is CASSFGASGSYEQYF. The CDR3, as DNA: TGTGCCAGCAGCTTCGGGGCTAGCGGGAGCTACGAGCAGTACTTC.

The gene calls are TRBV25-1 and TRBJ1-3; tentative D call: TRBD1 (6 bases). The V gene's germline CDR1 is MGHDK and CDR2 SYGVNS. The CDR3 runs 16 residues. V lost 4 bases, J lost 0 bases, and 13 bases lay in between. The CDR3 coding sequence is TGTGCCAGCAGTGCCGGACAGTGGAGCTCTGGAAACACCATATATTTT. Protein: CASSAGQWSSGNTIYF.

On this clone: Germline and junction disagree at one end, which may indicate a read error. The CDR3 DNA follows: TGTTCCAGCAGCCCAGACAGCTACGAGCAGTACTTC. This encodes CSSSPDSYEQYF. The genes are TRBV7-9 and TRBJ2-7; D is perhaps TRBD1 (5 bases). Per germline, CDR1 SEHNR and CDR2 FQNEAQ (reference sequence). The CDR3 sequence is 12 residues long.

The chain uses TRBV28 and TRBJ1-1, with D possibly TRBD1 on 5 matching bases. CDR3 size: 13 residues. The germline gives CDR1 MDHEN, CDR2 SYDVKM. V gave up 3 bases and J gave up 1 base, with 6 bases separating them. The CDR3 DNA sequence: TGTGCCAGCAGTTTGGGGGGGAACACTGAAGCTTTCTTT. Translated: CASSLGGNTEAFF.

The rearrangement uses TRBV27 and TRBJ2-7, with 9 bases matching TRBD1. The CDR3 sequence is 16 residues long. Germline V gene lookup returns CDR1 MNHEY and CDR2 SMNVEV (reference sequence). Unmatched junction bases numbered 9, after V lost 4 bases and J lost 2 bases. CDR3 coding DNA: TGTGCCAGCAGTTCCCTCAACAGGGGGCTGACCTACGAGCAGTACTTC. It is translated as CASSSLNRGLTYEQYF.

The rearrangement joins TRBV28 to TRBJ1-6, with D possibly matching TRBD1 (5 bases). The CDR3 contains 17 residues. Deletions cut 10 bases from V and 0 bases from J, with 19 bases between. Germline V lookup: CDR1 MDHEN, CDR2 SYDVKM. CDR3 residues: CATIPAGLSSYNSPLHF. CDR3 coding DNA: TGTGCCACCATCCCGGCAGGGTTAAGCTCCTATAATTCACCCCTCCACTTT.

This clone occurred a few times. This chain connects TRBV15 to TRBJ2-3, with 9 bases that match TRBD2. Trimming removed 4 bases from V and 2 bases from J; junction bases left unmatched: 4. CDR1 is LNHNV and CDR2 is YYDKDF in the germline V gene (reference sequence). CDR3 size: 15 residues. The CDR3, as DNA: TGTGCCACCAGCACTGAGCGGGGGGTCACAGATACGCAGTATTTT. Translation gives CATSTERGVTDTQYF.

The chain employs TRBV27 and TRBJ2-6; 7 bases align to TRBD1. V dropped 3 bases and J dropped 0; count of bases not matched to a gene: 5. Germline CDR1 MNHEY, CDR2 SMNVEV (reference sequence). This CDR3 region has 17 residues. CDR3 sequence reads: CASSFSRDSSGANVLTF. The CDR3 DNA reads TGTGCCAGCAGTTTCAGCCGGGACAGCTCTGGGGCCAACGTCCTGACTTTC. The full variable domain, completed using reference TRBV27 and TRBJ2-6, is EAQVTQNPRYLITVTGKKLTVTCSQNMNHEYMSWYRQDPGLGLRQIYYSMNVEVTDKGDVPEGYKVSRKEKRNFPLILESPSPNQTSLYFCASSFSRDSSGANVLTFGAGSRLTVL.

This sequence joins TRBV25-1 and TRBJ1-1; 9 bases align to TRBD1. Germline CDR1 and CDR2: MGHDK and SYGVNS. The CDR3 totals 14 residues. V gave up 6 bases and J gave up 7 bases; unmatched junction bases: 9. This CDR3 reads CASSSHRGQGEAFF. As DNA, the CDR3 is TGTGCCAGCAGCTCCCACAGGGGGCAAGGTGAAGCTTTCTTT.

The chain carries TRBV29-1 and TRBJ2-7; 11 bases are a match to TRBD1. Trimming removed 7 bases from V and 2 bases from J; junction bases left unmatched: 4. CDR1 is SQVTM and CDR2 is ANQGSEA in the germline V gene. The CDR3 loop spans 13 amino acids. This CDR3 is CSATGQGAYEQYF. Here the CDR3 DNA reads TGCAGCGCCACGGGACAGGGGGCCTACGAGCAGTACTTC.

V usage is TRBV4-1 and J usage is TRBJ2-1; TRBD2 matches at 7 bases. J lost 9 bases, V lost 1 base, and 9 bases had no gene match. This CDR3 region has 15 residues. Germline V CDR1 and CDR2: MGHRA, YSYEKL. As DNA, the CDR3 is TGCGCCAGCAGCCAAGCTTTGACTAGCATGAGTGAGCAGTTCTTC. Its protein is CASSQALTSMSEQFF.

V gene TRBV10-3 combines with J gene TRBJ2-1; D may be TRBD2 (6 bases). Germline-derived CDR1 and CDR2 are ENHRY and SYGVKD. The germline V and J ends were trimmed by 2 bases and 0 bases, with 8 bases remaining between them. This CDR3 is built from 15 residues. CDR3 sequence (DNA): TGTGCCATCAGTGAGCGGGGGAGCTCCTACAATGAGCAGTTCTTC. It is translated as CAISERGSSYNEQFF.

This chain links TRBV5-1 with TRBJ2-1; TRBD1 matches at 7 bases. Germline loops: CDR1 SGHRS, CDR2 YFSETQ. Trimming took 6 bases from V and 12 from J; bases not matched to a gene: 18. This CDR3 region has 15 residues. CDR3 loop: CASTLPGQRASRQFF. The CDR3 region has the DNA TGCGCCAGCACCCTACCGGGACAGAGAGCCTCCAGGCAGTTCTTC.

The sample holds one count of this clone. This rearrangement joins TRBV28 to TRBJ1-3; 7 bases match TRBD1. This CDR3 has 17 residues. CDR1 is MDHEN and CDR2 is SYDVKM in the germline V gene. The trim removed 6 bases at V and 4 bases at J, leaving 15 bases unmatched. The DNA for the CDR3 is TGTGCCAGCAGCTCCAGGGGGGCGTCTTGGTCGGGAAACACCATATATTTT. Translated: CASSSRGASWSGNTIYF.

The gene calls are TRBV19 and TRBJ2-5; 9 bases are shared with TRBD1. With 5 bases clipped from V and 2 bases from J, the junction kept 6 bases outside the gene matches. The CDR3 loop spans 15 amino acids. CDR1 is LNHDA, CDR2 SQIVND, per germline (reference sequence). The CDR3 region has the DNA TGTGCCAGTAGTCTCACGACAGGGGGGCAAGAGACCCAGTACTTC. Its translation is CASSLTTGGQETQYF.

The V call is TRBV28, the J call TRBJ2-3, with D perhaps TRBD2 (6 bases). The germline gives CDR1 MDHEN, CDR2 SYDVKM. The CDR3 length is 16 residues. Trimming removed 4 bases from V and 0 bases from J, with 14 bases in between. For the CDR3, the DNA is TGTGCCAGCAGTTCCGCGGGGAGGCAAAGCACAGATACGCAGTATTTT. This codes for CASSSAGRQSTDTQYF.

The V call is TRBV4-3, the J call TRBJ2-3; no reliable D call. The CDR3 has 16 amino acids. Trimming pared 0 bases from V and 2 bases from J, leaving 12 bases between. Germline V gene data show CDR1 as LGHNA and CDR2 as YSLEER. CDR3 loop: CASSQDRGAFTDTQYF. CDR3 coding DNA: TGCGCCAGCAGCCAAGATCGTGGAGCCTTCACAGATACGCAGTATTTT.

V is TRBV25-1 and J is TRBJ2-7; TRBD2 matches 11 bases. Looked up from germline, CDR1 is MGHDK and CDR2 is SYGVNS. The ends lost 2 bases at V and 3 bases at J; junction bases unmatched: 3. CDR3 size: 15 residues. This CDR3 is CASSESGLAGYEQYF. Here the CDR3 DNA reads TGTGCCAGCAGTGAAAGTGGACTAGCGGGCTACGAGCAGTACTTC.

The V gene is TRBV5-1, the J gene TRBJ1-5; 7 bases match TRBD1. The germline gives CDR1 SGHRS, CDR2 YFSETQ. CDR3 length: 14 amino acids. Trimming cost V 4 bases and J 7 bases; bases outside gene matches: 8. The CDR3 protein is CASSRGEGAQPQHF. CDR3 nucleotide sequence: TGCGCCAGCAGCCGCGGCGAGGGGGCACAGCCCCAGCATTTT.

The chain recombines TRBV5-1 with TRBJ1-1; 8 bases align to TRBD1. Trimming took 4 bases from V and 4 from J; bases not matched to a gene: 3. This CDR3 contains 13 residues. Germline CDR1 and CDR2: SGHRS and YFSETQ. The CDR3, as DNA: TGCGCCAGCAGCACAGGGGGGACCACTGAAGCTTTCTTT. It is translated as CASSTGGTTEAFF.

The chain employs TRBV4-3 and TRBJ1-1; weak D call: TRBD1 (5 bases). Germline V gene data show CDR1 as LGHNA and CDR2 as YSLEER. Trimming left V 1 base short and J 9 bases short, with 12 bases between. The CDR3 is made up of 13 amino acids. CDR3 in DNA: TGCGCCAGCAGCCAAGGGGGACTCGTGCAAGCTTTCTTT. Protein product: CASSQGGLVQAFF.

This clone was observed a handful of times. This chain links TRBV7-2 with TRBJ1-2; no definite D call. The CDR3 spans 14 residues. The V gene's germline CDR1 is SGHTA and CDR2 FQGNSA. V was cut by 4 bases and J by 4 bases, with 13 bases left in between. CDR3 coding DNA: TGTGCCAGCAGCTGGCCCGACTCCCTCTATGGCTACACCTTC. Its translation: CASSWPDSLYGYTF.

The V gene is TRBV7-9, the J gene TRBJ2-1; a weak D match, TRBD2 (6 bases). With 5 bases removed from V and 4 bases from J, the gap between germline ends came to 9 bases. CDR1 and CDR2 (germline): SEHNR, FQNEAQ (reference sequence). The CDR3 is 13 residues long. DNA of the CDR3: TGTGCCAGCAGCCTCGGGAGTTACAATGAGCAGTTCTTC. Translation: CASSLGSYNEQFF.

CDR3 sequence (DNA): TGTGCCAGCAGCTCCGGGACAGCCATCCCCTACGAGCAGTACTTC. This encodes CASSSGTAIPYEQYF. The chain combines TRBV7-9 with TRBJ2-7; the match to TRBD1 covers 7 bases. The germline V gene encodes CDR1 SEHNR and CDR2 FQNEAQ (reference sequence). J lost 2 bases, V lost 4 bases, and 8 bases had no gene match. This CDR3 contains 15 residues.